This T cell receptor (beta chain) was observed in a study of CD8 T cells in ankylosing spondylitis. Making use of molecular barcodes, quantitative 5'-RACE generated TCR beta libraries. TCRdb recomputed calls from the 5' RACE reads with MiXCR, one row per CDR3 protein. The sample includes around 490,000 distinct CDR3 sequences, 5.3% of them seen just once. V was shortened by 3 bases and J by 12 bases, with 15 bases between the two germline ends. Germline CDR1 MNHNS, CDR2 SASEGT. The CDR3 runs to 14 residues. This clonotype was counted at least ten times. Its antigen is as yet unknown. Study results and limitations: Seemingly distinctive of ankylosing spondylitis blood was a TCR beta motif formed by eight highly homologous variants. The authors found the disease-linked clones to be CD8+ and relatively rare in peripheral blood. Reports say disease-linked clones showed up significantly more in matched ankylosing spondylitis synovial fluid. Some of these motif variants have turned up before, in reports on reactive arthritis synovial fluid and blood.

The source is a male donor with ankylosing spondylitis. The chain recombines TRBV6-1 with TRBJ1-6; D uncertain. The sample taken for sequencing was blood, either unsorted or a sorted T cell fraction (not recorded which). CDR3 loop: CASSDTRYPQPLHF. In DNA, the CDR3 is TGTGCCAGCAGTGATACCCGATACCCACAACCCCTCCACTTT.